Listed below are T cell receptor beta chains from one sample, sequenced in a study of T-cell reconstitution after alpha-beta-depleted transplantation in children. In TCRdb, the PCR reads were re-called with MiXCR into one record per CDR3 protein. The sample has 200,000 to 300,000 distinct CDR3 sequences, roughly 8.2% seen once. The specimen was PBMCs, mostly from graft donor cells, collected 180 days after TCRalphabeta/CD19-depleted stem cell transplant. The receptor set was obtained from a male patient aged 10-17 years who had a stem cell transplant for acute lymphoblastic leukemia, so the T cells may come from the graft donor. Both conserved end residues are part of each CDR3.

TRBV4-3,TRBJ1-1,16,CASSQAGTEWLTEAFF
TRBV5-1,TRBJ2-1,14,CASSLGAVGDEQFF
TRBV25-1,TRBJ2-1,12,CASRRGYNEQFF
TRBV5-1,TRBJ2-1,11,CASTSYNEQFF
TRBV6-2/TRBV6-3,TRBJ2-7,15,CASSLIGDSPREQYF
TRBV3-1,TRBJ2-1,13,CASSQDKYNEQFF
TRBV12-3/TRBV12-4,TRBJ2-3,15,CASSLRQLSTDTQYF
TRBV6-5,TRBJ1-4,13,CASSWTGRGKLFF
TRBV29-1,TRBJ2-5,14,CSVGLVGEQETQYF
TRBV27,TRBJ2-5,19,CASSLNPPLGNTLQETQYF
TRBV28,TRBJ2-2,16,CASTPTPGPTAGELFF
TRBV5-1,TRBJ2-5,15,CASSLELAGGETQYF
TRBV5-1,TRBJ2-6,15,CASSFRVSGANVLTF
TRBV11-2,TRBJ2-7,13,CASSLSTGTGEYF
TRBV14,TRBJ1-1,13,CASSQSVNTEAFF
TRBV28,TRBJ2-7,15,CASSFRGQISYEQYF
TRBV10-3,TRBJ2-3,16,CAISEPGTSVTDTQYF
TRBV20-1,TRBJ2-1,14,CSAARDRGKGEQFF
TRBV4-3,TRBJ2-7,14,CASSQFDRASEQYF
TRBV4-2,TRBJ2-1,17,CASSQDIQTSSYNEQFF
TRBV5-1,TRBJ2-7,16,CASSRIGLAGSYEQYF
TRBV20-1,TRBJ1-2,12,CSARDSLYGYTF
TRBV24-1,TRBJ2-1,12,CATSDLQQNLFF
TRBV15,TRBJ1-5,13,CATSRGSNQPQHF
TRBV6-5,TRBJ2-1,14,CASSYGVAGNEQFF
TRBV19,TRBJ1-1,13,CASLGRGNTEAFF
TRBV20-1,TRBJ2-5,15,CSARDHSGRIETQYF
TRBV19,TRBJ2-6,15,CASSTWGNGANVLTF
TRBV6-5,TRBJ2-3,14,CASSYSSLRGTQYF
TRBV12-5,TRBJ2-2,16,CASGRLAGGDTGELFF
TRBV12-3/TRBV12-4,TRBJ2-7,12,CASSFRQYEQYF
TRBV5-4,TRBJ2-2,15,CASSLAGVITGELFF
TRBV24-1,TRBJ2-1,16,CATSDSHRGLGNEQFF
TRBV7-9,TRBJ1-1,15,CASSFWGAGGTEAFF
TRBV18,TRBJ1-1,13,CASSPDSNTEAFF
TRBV5-1,TRBJ2-3,19,CASSLLTAGQGGGTDTQYF
TRBV7-6,TRBJ2-7,15,CASSLAGDFPYEQYF
TRBV28,TRBJ2-3,12,CASSTSTDTQYF
TRBV7-3,TRBJ2-3,13,CASSLKGTDTQYF
TRBV12-3/TRBV12-4,TRBJ1-4,13,CASTLYRFEKLFF
TRBV6-5,TRBJ2-1,16,CASSYSVSLAGNEQFF
TRBV4-1,TRBJ1-3,15,CASSHARDSGNTIYF
TRBV12-3/TRBV12-4,TRBJ1-5,13,CASTMTDNQPQHF
TRBV6-5,TRBJ1-1,14,CASSLFVGNTEAFF
TRBV6-2/TRBV6-3,TRBJ1-2,14,CASRMDRANYGYTF
TRBV3-1,TRBJ2-6,16,CASSLNRRSGANVLTF
TRBV4-1,TRBJ2-5,14,CASSQVDGQETQYF
TRBV9,TRBJ1-2,14,CASSVGISNYGYTF
TRBV14,TRBJ2-4,13,CASSQGGGGIQYF
TRBV3-1,TRBJ2-2,15,CASSQSRGRAGELFF
TRBV11-2,TRBJ2-5,15,CASNPSGGALETQYF